This TCR beta chain was profiled in a study of glioma-infiltrating T cells after dendritic cell vaccination (dated by TCRdb to 2016 to 2018). As for the study more broadly: A cohort of about 15 glioblastoma patients from Phase I and II dendritic cell vaccination trials was included, of whom 9 were newly diagnosed and 6 had recurrent disease. Between the early 2000s and the early 2010s, patients were given autologous tumor lysate-pulsed dendritic cell vaccination. The vaccine was prepared from monocyte-derived dendritic cells that were cultured for seven days with IL-4 and GM-CSF and then pulsed overnight with autologous tumor lysate. Each patient got three intradermal injections of the dendritic cell vaccine, spaced at biweekly intervals, in the arm below the axilla. In glioblastoma patients vaccinated with dendritic cells, deep sequencing of TCR beta CDR3 regions served to measure the amount of tumor-infiltrating lymphocytes and to compare repertoires between tumor and blood. TCR sequencing metrics, including TIL content and tumor-blood repertoire overlap, were correlated with survival after dendritic cell vaccination.

As regards this clone: Its antigen remains undetermined. Base qualities are not provided; no much larger clone lies one nucleotide away.

The CDR3, cysteine through phenylalanine, is 14 amino acids long. Only the CDR3 portion is preserved as DNA: 42 bases, with reading frame beginning at the first base. Looking up the germline V gene (reference sequence) yields CDR1 MNHNY and CDR2 SVGAGI. V is pared back by 5 bases and J by 3 bases, with 10 bases lying between the germline termini. Findings and caveats that apply to the study as a whole: After dendritic cell vaccination, a higher estimated pretreatment TIL content predicted longer time to progression and longer overall survival. The three-group TCR overlap response model was characterized as speculative, and prospective validation of the model was stated to be required. No direct relationship between TCR clonality and survival was found, suggesting that a diverse polyclonal response may matter. The cohort was small and heterogeneous, only a few patients had full blood and tumor sets, and even fewer had initial-recurrent tumor pairs.

The time point label, read with the paper, signifies: after dendritic cell vaccination, including at tumor progression/relapse. Patients were selected on the basis of adequate residual fresh-frozen tumor tissue and more than two years of available survival data. Molecular status otherwise varied across the glioblastoma patients, but none of them carried an isocitrate dehydrogenase mutation. PBMC were collected before vaccination, two weeks after the third vaccination, and at tumor progression if tumor progression occurred. The Qiagen DNeasy Blood extraction Kit was used to extract genomic DNA. Using the immunoSEQ assay, TCRB CDR3 regions were amplified from roughly 1.9 micrograms of genomic DNA, or from all available DNA when less than that was on hand. The multiplex PCR employed 60 forward primers targeting TCR V beta segments and 13 reverse primers targeting J beta segments. Synthetic control templates were spiked into each sample at limiting dilution to estimate reads per starting template. Sequencing produced 87 bp reads on the Illumina HiSeq System. On the authors' methods: To remove PCR and sequencing errors, closely related sequences were merged with a nearest neighbor algorithm. TCR overlap was measured as the percentage of unique tumor TCR beta sequences also present in the same patient's peripheral blood. Held by TCRdb, this immuneACCESS table contains in-frame sequences only and omits some clones. Under half of the omission traces to an unresolved V gene where checked; the cause of the rest is unknown. D and trimming come from the DNA, and the V and J calls and clone size come from that table. For this sample the table gives fewer than 70,000 clones, of which 70% to 90% were detected only once. Roughly 9% of the sample is in the top ten clones.

The V and J genes are TRBV6-6 and TRBJ1-4, with no confident D gene call. The receptor was isolated from a human donor with glioblastoma. The sequenced sample was blood, obtained after dendritic cell vaccination. The CDR3 protein is CASSLQSPNEKLFF. The DNA is as follows: TGTGCCAGCAGTCTACAGTCACCTAATGAAAAACTGTTTTTT.